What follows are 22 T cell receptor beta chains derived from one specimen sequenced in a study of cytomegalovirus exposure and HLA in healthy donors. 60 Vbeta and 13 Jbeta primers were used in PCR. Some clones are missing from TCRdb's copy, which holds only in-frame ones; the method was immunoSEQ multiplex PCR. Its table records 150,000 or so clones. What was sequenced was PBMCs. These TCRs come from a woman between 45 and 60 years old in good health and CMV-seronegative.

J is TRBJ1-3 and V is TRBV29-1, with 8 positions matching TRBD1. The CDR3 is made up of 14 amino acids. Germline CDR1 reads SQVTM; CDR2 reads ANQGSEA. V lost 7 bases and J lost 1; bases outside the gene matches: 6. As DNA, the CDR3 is TGCAGCGGATCACAGGGGGGATCTGGAAACACCATATATTTT. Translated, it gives CSGSQGGSGNTIYF. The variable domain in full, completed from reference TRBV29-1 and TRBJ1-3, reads SAVISQKPSRDICQRGTSLTIQCQVDSQVTMMFWYRQQPGQSLTLIATANQGSEATYESGFVIDKFPISRPNLTFSTLTVSNMSPEDSSIYLCSGSQGGSGNTIYFGEGSWLTVV.

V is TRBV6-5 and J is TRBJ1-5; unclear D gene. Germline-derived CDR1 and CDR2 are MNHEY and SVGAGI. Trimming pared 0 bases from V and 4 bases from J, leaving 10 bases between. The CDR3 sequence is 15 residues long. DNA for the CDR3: TGTGCCAGCAGTTACTCGGCAGGCCTAAATCAGCCCCAGCATTTT. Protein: CASSYSAGLNQPQHF.

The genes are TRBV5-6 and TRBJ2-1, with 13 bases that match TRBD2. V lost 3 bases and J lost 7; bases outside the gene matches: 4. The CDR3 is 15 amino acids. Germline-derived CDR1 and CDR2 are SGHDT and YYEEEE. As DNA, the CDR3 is TGTGCCAGCAGCTGGGGACTAGCGGGACTTAATGAGCAGTTCTTC. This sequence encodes CASSWGLAGLNEQFF.

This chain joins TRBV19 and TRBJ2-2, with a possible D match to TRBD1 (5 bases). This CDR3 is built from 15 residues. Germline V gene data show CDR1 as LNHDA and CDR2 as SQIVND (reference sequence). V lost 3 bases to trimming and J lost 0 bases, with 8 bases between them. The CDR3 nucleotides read TGTGCCAGTAGTATTAGACAGACGAACACCGGGGAGCTGTTTTTT. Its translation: CASSIRQTNTGELFF.

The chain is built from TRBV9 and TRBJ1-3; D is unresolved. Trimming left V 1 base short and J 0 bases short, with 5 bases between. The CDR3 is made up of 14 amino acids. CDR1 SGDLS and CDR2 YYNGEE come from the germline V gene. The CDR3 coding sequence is TGTGCCAGCAGCGTAATGGCCTCTGGAAACACCATATATTTT. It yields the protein CASSVMASGNTIYF.

DNA for the CDR3: TGTGCCAGCAGCTCTGGACTAGCGGATTCCCATGAGCAGTTCTTC. Its translation is CASSSGLADSHEQFF. The chain couples TRBV7-6 to TRBJ2-1; the match to TRBD2 covers 10 bases. The CDR3 is made up of 15 amino acids. The junction had 8 bases not matched to a gene; V was cut back by 4 bases and J by 8 bases. Germline CDR1 and CDR2: SGHVS and FNYEAQ.

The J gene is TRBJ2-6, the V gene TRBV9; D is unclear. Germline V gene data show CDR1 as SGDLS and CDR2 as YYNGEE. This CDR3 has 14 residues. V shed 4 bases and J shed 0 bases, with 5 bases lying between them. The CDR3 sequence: CASSLSSGANVLTF. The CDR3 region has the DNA TGTGCCAGCAGCCTGAGCTCTGGGGCCAACGTCCTGACTTTC.

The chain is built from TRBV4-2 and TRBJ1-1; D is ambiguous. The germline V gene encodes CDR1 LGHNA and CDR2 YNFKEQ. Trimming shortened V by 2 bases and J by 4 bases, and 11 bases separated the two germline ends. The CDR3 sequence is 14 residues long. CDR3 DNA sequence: TGTGCCAGCAGCCAAAAGAGGCAGTTCACTGAAGCTTTCTTT. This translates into CASSQKRQFTEAFF.

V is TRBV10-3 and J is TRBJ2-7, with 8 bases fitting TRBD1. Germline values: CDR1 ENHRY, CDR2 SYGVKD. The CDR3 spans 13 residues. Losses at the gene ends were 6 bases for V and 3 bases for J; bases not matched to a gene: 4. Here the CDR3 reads CAIRTGEIYEQYF. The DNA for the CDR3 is TGTGCCATCAGGACAGGGGAAATCTACGAGCAGTACTTC.

The CDR3 reads CASSPEEYDYGYTF. CDR3 DNA: TGTGCCAGCTCACCAGAGGAATACGACTATGGCTACACCTTC. J is TRBJ1-2 and V is TRBV18; D call uncertain. The length of the CDR3 is 14 residues. V dropped 2 bases and J dropped 3 bases, with 10 bases sitting between them. Germline V lookup: CDR1 KGHSH, CDR2 LQKENI.

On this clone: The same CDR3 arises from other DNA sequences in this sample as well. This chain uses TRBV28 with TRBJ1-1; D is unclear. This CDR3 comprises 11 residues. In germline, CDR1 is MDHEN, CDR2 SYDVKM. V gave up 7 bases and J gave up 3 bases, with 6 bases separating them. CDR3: CASTLYTEAFF. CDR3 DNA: TGTGCCAGCACCTTATACACTGAAGCTTTCTTT. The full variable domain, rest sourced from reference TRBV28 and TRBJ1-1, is DVKVTQSSRYLVKRTGEKVFLECVQDMDHENMFWYRQDPGLGLRLIYFSYDVKMKEKGDIPEGYSVSREKKERFSLILESASTNQTSMYLCASTLYTEAFFGQGTRLTVV.

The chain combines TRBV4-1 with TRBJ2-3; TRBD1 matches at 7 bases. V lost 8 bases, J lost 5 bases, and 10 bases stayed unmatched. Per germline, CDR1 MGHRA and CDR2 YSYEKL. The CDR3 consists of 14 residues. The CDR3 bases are TGCGCCAGCTCCGTCCTTAGGGGGCAAGATACGCAGTATTTT. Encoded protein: CASSVLRGQDTQYF.

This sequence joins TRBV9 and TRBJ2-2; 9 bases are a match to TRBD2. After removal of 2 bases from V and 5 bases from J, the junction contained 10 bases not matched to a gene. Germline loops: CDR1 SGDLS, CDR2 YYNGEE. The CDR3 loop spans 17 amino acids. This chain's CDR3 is CASSVGLAGERTGELFF. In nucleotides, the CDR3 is TGTGCCAGCAGCGTGGGTTTAGCGGGAGAGAGGACCGGGGAGCTGTTTTTT.

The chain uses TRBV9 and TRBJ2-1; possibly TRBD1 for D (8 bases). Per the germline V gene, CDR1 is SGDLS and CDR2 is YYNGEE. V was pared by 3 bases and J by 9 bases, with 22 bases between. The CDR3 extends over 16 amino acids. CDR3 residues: CASSELQGGSGSEQFF. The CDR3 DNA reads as TGTGCCAGCAGCGAACTACAGGGGGGGTCGGGATCTGAGCAGTTCTTC.

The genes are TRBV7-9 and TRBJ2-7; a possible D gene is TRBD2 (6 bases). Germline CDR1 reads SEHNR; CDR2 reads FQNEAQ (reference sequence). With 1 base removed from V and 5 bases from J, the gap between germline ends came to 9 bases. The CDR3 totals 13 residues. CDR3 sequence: CASSLERVNEQYF. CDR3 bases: TGTGCCAGCAGCTTAGAGCGGGTCAACGAGCAGTACTTC.

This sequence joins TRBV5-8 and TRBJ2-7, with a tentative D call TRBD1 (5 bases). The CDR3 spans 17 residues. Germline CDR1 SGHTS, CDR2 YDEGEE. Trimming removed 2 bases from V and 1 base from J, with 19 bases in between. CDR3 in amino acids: CASSFAAQGDISYEQYF. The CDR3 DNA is TGTGCCAGCAGCTTTGCGGCCCAGGGTGATATTTCCTACGAGCAGTACTTC.

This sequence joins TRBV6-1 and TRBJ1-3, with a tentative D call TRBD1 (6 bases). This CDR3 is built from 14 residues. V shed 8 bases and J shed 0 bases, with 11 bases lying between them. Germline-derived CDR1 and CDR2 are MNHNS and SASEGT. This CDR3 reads CASGGGTSGNTIYF. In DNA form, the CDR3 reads TGTGCCAGCGGGGGGGGCACCTCTGGAAACACCATATATTTT.

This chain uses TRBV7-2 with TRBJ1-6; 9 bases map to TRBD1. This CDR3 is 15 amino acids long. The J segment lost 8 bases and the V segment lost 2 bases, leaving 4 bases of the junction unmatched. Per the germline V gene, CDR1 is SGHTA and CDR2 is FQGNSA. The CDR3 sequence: CASSLLDRGDSPLHF. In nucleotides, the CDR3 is TGTGCCAGCAGCTTATTGGACAGGGGTGATTCACCCCTCCACTTT.

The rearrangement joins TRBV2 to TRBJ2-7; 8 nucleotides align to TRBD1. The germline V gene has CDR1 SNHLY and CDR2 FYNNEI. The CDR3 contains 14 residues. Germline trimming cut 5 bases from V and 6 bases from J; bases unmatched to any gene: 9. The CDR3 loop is CASSLLGQGGEQYF. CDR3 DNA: TGTGCCAGCAGTCTACTTGGACAGGGAGGCGAGCAGTACTTC.

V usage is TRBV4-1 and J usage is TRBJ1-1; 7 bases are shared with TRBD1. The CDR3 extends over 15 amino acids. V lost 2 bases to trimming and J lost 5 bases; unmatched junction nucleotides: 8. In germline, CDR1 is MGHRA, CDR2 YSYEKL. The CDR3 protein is CASSQKIGGGTEAFF. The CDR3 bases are TGCGCCAGCAGCCAAAAAATAGGGGGCGGTACTGAAGCTTTCTTT.

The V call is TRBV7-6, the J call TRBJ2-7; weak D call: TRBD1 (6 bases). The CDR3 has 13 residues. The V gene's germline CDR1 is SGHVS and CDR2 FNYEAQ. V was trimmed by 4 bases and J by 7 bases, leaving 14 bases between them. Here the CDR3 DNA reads TGTGCCAGCAGCTCTACAGGGTACGGGGAGCAGTACTTC. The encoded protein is CASSSTGYGEQYF.

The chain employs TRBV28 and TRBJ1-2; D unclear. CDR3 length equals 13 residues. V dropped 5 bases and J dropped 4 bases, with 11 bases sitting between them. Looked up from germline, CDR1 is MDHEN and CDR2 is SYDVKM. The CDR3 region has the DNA TGTGCCAGCAGTCCCGGAGCAGTCTATGGCTACACCTTC. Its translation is CASSPGAVYGYTF.